These T cell receptor beta chains were read from a single sample in a study of blood T cell repertoires in COVID-19. Measured with immunoSEQ multiplex PCR; TCRdb has only the in-frame clones, and not every one. Seen here are over 600,000 clones, about 90% observed once, and the top ten hold under 0.3%. The sequenced material came from peripheral blood. The receptor set was obtained from a woman aged 18-29 years with acute or convalescent COVID-19. Each CDR3 is given with its conserved first and last residue. Each record gives: CDR3 DNA, CDR3 protein, V gene, D gene, clone size, J gene. The D gene is left open where the match is weak. Size tells how often a clone was seen (once, few, many) or the class of an expanded clone, and some rows leave it out.

CDR3 DNA: TGTGCCAGCAGTTTAGTAGGCCAGGCTCGGATTTCTGAGCAGTTCTTC
CDR3 protein: CASSLVGQARISEQFF
V gene: TRBV27
D gene: -
clone size: -
J gene: TRBJ2-1

CDR3 DNA: TGTGCCTCGACAGTCCCGAACACTGAAGCTTTCTTT
CDR3 protein: CASTVPNTEAFF
V gene: TRBV30
D gene: -
clone size: once
J gene: TRBJ1-1

CDR3 DNA: TGTGCCAGCAGGATGACGACAGGGGTCGGTGAGCAGTACTTC
CDR3 protein: CASRMTTGVGEQYF
V gene: TRBV27
D gene: TRBD1
clone size: -
J gene: TRBJ2-7

CDR3 DNA: TGTGCCAGCAGTTTAGGTCTCACAGATACGCAGTATTTT
CDR3 protein: CASSLGLTDTQYF
V gene: TRBV12-3/TRBV12-4
D gene: -
clone size: -
J gene: TRBJ2-3

CDR3 DNA: TGTGCCAGCAGTCCAACAGGGCGCGAGACCCAGTACTTC
CDR3 protein: CASSPTGRETQYF
V gene: TRBV6-5
D gene: -
clone size: -
J gene: TRBJ2-5

CDR3 DNA: TGTGCCAGCAGCCAAGGGACAGAGCCTAATCAGCCCCAGCATTTT
CDR3 protein: CASSQGTEPNQPQHF
V gene: TRBV4-2
D gene: -
clone size: -
J gene: TRBJ1-5

CDR3 DNA: TGTGCCAGCAGCTCATCAGGGGTAGGCACAGATACGCAGTATTTT
CDR3 protein: CASSSSGVGTDTQYF
V gene: TRBV5-4
D gene: -
clone size: -
J gene: TRBJ2-3

CDR3 DNA: TGCGCCAGCAGTTCTATTAGGACTAGCAACAATGAGCAGTTCTTC
CDR3 protein: CASSSIRTSNNEQFF
V gene: TRBV5-1
D gene: TRBD2
clone size: -
J gene: TRBJ2-1

CDR3 DNA: TGTGCCAGCAGCTATCACCGGGACAGATATAATTCACCCCTCCACTTT
CDR3 protein: CASSYHRDRYNSPLHF
V gene: TRBV13
D gene: TRBD1
clone size: -
J gene: TRBJ1-6

CDR3 DNA: TGCAGCTCGGCAGGCCCCATGAACACTGAAGCTTTCTTT
CDR3 protein: CSSAGPMNTEAFF
V gene: TRBV29-1
D gene: -
clone size: few
J gene: TRBJ1-1

CDR3 DNA: TGCGCCAGCACCGGGACAGGGGTGAATGGCTACACCTTC
CDR3 protein: CASTGTGVNGYTF
V gene: TRBV10-2
D gene: TRBD1
clone size: -
J gene: TRBJ1-2

CDR3 DNA: TGTGCCAGAAGCTTGTCATTAAACAGCATAGGGGTTTTCGGAAACACCATATATTTT
CDR3 protein: CARSLSLNSIGVFGNTIYF
V gene: TRBV5-3
D gene: -
clone size: -
J gene: TRBJ1-3

CDR3 DNA: TGTGCCAGCAGCATCGGACAGAACACTGAAGCTTTCTTT
CDR3 protein: CASSIGQNTEAFF
V gene: TRBV7-2
D gene: -
clone size: -
J gene: TRBJ1-1

CDR3 DNA: TGTGCCAGCAGCCAACCTCAGGTCTACGAGCAGTACTTC
CDR3 protein: CASSQPQVYEQYF
V gene: TRBV3-1/TRBV3-2
D gene: -
clone size: -
J gene: TRBJ2-7

CDR3 DNA: TGTGCCAGCAGTACCCGGGACAGGTCCTACGAGCAGTACTTC
CDR3 protein: CASSTRDRSYEQYF
V gene: TRBV6-2/TRBV6-3
D gene: TRBD1
clone size: -
J gene: TRBJ2-7

CDR3 DNA: TGTGCCAGCAGACCAACAGGGTTCCCCTACGAGCAGTACTTC
CDR3 protein: CASRPTGFPYEQYF
V gene: TRBV6-5
D gene: -
clone size: -
J gene: TRBJ2-7

CDR3 DNA: TGCGCCAGCAGCTTATCACCGCGTAACTCTGGAAACACCATATATTTT
CDR3 protein: CASSLSPRNSGNTIYF
V gene: TRBV5-1
D gene: -
clone size: -
J gene: TRBJ1-3

CDR3 DNA: TGTGCCAGCAGGTTAGGACGGGGAAGATCCGAGCAGTACTTC
CDR3 protein: CASRLGRGRSEQYF
V gene: TRBV7-2
D gene: -
clone size: -
J gene: TRBJ2-7

CDR3 DNA: TGTGCCAGCAGCTGGCTGGGGGCAGTTGGCTACACCTTC
CDR3 protein: CASSWLGAVGYTF
V gene: TRBV7-8
D gene: -
clone size: -
J gene: TRBJ1-2

CDR3 DNA: TGTGCCAGCAGTCCAAGCGCCCAAGTTAGCACAGATACGCAGTATTTT
CDR3 protein: CASSPSAQVSTDTQYF
V gene: TRBV2
D gene: -
clone size: -
J gene: TRBJ2-3

CDR3 DNA: TGTGCCAGCAGCAGAAGACTAGCGGGGGGCACAGATACGCAGTATTTT
CDR3 protein: CASSRRLAGGTDTQYF
V gene: TRBV7-2
D gene: TRBD2
clone size: -
J gene: TRBJ2-3

CDR3 DNA: TGTGCCAGCACCACTTGGGGGACAGGGGCGAACACTGAAGCTTTCTTT
CDR3 protein: CASTTWGTGANTEAFF
V gene: TRBV27
D gene: TRBD1
clone size: -
J gene: TRBJ1-1

CDR3 DNA: TGTGCCAGCAGCCGGACCAGGGGTTGGACTGAAGCTTTCTTT
CDR3 protein: CASSRTRGWTEAFF
V gene: TRBV14
D gene: -
clone size: -
J gene: TRBJ1-1

CDR3 DNA: TGTGCCACCGCTAAGTATAGGGGTCAGCCCCAGCATTTT
CDR3 protein: CATAKYRGQPQHF
V gene: TRBV6-5
D gene: -
clone size: -
J gene: TRBJ1-5

CDR3 DNA: TGTGCCAGCTCAGCTACAGGGAATACGCAGTATTTT
CDR3 protein: CASSATGNTQYF
V gene: TRBV18
D gene: -
clone size: -
J gene: TRBJ2-3

CDR3 DNA: TGCGCCAGCAGCTTGGGTAGACAGAATGAGCAGTTCTTC
CDR3 protein: CASSLGRQNEQFF
V gene: TRBV5-1
D gene: -
clone size: -
J gene: TRBJ2-1

CDR3 DNA: TGTGCCAGCAGCTATACACCGAACACTGAAGCTTTCTTT
CDR3 protein: CASSYTPNTEAFF
V gene: TRBV5-5
D gene: -
clone size: -
J gene: TRBJ1-1

CDR3 DNA: TGTGCCAGCAGCCCCTACCGGGACAGGTCCTACGAGCAGTACTTC
CDR3 protein: CASSPYRDRSYEQYF
V gene: TRBV14
D gene: TRBD1
clone size: -
J gene: TRBJ2-7

CDR3 DNA: TGCGCCAGCAAACCCCAGGGGGACAGCTTCTACGAGCAGTACTTC
CDR3 protein: CASKPQGDSFYEQYF
V gene: TRBV23-1
D gene: TRBD1
clone size: -
J gene: TRBJ2-7

CDR3 DNA: TGTGCCAGCAGCCCCTCGGGGGGGAATGGCTACACCTTC
CDR3 protein: CASSPSGGNGYTF
V gene: TRBV7-3
D gene: -
clone size: -
J gene: TRBJ1-2

CDR3 DNA: TGTGCCAGCAGCTTAGACGGCGGGGGAAACACCGGGGAGCTGTTTTTT
CDR3 protein: CASSLDGGGNTGELFF
V gene: TRBV13
D gene: TRBD2
clone size: -
J gene: TRBJ2-2

CDR3 DNA: TGTGCCAGCAGCGTAGTAGGAGACTCTATGGATGGCTACACCTTC
CDR3 protein: CASSVVGDSMDGYTF
V gene: TRBV9
D gene: -
clone size: -
J gene: TRBJ1-2

CDR3 DNA: TGTGCCAGCAGTTACTCGGTAGGGGCTGGGGGCTACACCTTC
CDR3 protein: CASSYSVGAGGYTF
V gene: TRBV6-5
D gene: -
clone size: -
J gene: TRBJ1-2

CDR3 DNA: TGCAGTGCCCTAAACACTGAAGCTTTCTTT
CDR3 protein: CSALNTEAFF
V gene: TRBV20-1
D gene: -
clone size: once
J gene: TRBJ1-1

CDR3 DNA: TGTGCCAGCAGCTTATGGGGGGTCCATCTCGATGAGCAGTTCTTC
CDR3 protein: CASSLWGVHLDEQFF
V gene: TRBV7-3
D gene: -
clone size: -
J gene: TRBJ2-1

CDR3 DNA: TGTGCCAGCAGTCGGACAGGCCATTATAATTCACCCCTCCACTTT
CDR3 protein: CASSRTGHYNSPLHF
V gene: TRBV6-5
D gene: TRBD1
clone size: -
J gene: TRBJ1-6

CDR3 DNA: TGTGCCAGCAGCTTGAGGGGCCCACTCGCAACTAATGAAAAACTGTTTTTT
CDR3 protein: CASSLRGPLATNEKLFF
V gene: TRBV5-5
D gene: -
clone size: -
J gene: TRBJ1-4